Included here is one T cell receptor (beta chain) sequence, with context. Other DNA variants within this sample encode the same CDR3. In the authors' methods: Amplification of reference gene primers provided the estimated nucleated cell counts. Using immunoSEQ multiplex PCR, the repertoire was profiled, and TCRdb retains in-frame clones only, with some absent. V and J calls and clone size are those listed in that table; D and trimming were worked out from the DNA. This sample yields approximately 240,000 clones, of which roughly 80% are seen a single time; approximately 4% belongs to the top ten. This entry belongs to a study of blood T cell repertoires in COVID-19. In the study overall: Sites across the United States, Italy and Spain contributed samples from acute and convalescent COVID-19. The cDNA or gDNA used as material had been derived from T cells, B-cell-depleted T cells, or PBMCs.

Unmatched junction bases numbered 4, after V lost 6 bases and J lost 4 bases. CDR3 length: 13 residues. CDR1 SNHLY and CDR2 FYNNEI come from the germline V gene. The sequencing input was peripheral blood. This sequence originates from a woman aged 35 to 49 with active or convalescent COVID-19. The chain links TRBV2 to TRBJ1-2; 8 bases map to TRBD1. In DNA, the CDR3 is TGTGCCAGCAGCGGACAGGGAAGCTATGGCTACACCTTC. Its translation is CASSGQGSYGYTF. The entire variable domain, with the rest obtained from reference TRBV2 and TRBJ1-2, is as follows: EPEVTQTPSHQVTQMGQEVILRCVPISNHLYFYWYRQILGQKVEFLVSFYNNEISEKSEIFDDQFSVERPDGSNFTLKIRSTKLEDSAMYFCASSGQGSYGYTFGSGTRLTVV.